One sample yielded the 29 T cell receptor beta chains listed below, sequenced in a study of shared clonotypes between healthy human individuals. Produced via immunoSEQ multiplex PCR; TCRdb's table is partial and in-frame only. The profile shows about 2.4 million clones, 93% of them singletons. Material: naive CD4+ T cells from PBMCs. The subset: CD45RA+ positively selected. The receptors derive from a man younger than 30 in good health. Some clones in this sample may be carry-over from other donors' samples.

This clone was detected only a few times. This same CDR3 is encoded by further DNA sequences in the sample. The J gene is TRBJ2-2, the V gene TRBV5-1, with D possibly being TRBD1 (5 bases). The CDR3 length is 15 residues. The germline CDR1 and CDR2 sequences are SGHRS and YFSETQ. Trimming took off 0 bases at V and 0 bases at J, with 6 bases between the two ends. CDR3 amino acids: CASSLGGSNTGELFF. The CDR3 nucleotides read TGCGCCAGCAGCTTGGGGGGCTCGAACACCGGGGAGCTGTTTTTT.

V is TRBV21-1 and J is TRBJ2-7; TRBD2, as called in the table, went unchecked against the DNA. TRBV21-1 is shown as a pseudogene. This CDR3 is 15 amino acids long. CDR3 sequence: CASPVGQREEYEQYF. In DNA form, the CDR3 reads TGTGCCAGCCCCGTGGGCCAGCGGGAGGAGTACGAGCAGTACTTC.

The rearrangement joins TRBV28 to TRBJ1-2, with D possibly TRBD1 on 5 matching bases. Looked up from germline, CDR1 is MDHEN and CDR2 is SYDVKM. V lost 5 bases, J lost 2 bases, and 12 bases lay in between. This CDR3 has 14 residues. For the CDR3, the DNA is TGTGCCAGCAGTCCTTGGGGCGCGAACTATGGCTACACCTTC. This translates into CASSPWGANYGYTF.

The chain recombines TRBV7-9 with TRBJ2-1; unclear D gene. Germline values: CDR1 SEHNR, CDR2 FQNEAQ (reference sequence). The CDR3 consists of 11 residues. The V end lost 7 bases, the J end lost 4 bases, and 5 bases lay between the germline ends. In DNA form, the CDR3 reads TGTGCCAGCAACCTATACAATGAGCAGTTCTTC. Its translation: CASNLYNEQFF.

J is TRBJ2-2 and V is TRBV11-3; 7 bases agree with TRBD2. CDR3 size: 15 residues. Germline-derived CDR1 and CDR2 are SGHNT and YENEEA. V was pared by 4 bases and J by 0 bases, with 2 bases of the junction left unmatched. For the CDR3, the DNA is TGTGCCAGCAGCTCGAGCGGGACGAACACCGGGGAGCTGTTTTTT. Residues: CASSSSGTNTGELFF.

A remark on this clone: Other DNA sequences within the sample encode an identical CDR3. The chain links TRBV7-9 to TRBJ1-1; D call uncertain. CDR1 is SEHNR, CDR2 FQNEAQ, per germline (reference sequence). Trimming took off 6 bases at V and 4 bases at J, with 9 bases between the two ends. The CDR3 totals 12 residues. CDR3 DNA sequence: TGTGCCAGCAGGGGGTACGGCACTGAAGCTTTCTTT. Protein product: CASRGYGTEAFF. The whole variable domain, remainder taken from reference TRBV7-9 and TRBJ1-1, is DTGVSQNPRHKITKRGQNVTFRCDPISEHNRLYWYRQTLGQGPEFLTYFQNEAQLEKSRLLSDRFSAERPKGSFSTLEIQRTEQGDSAMYLCASRGYGTEAFFGQGTRLTVV.

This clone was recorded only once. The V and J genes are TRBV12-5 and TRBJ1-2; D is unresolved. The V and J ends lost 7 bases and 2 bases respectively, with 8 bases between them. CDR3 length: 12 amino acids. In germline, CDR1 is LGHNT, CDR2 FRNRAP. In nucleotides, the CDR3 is TGTGCTAGTGCCCCGGGGAACTATGGCTACACCTTC. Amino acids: CASAPGNYGYTF.

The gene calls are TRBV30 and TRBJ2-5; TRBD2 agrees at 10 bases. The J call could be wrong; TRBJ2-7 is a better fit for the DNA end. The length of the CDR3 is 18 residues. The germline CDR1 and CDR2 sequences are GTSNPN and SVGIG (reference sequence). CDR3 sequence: CAWSVRVQGTSVTYEQYF. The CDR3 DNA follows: TGTGCCTGGAGTGTACGAGTTCAGGGGACTAGCGTAACCTACGAGCAGTACTTC.

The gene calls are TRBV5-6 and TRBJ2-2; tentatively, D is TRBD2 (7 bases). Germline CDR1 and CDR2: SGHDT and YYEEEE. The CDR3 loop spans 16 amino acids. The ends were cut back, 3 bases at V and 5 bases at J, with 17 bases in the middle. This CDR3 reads CASSYRGAIRTGELFF. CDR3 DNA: TGTGCCAGCAGCTACCGGGGGGCCATAAGGACCGGGGAGCTGTTTTTT.

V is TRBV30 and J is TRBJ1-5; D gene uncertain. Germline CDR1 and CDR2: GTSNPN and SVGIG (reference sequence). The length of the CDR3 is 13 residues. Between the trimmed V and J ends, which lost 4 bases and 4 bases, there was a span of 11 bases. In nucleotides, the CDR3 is TGTGCCTGGAACGATCGGATAAATCAGCCCCAGCATTTT. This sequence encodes CAWNDRINQPQHF.

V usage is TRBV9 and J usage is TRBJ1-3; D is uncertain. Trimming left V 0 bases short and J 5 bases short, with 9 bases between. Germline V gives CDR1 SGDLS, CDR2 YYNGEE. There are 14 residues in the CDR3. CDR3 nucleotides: TGTGCCAGCAGCGTAGAAGGGTCGAGAAACACCATATATTTT. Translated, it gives CASSVEGSRNTIYF.

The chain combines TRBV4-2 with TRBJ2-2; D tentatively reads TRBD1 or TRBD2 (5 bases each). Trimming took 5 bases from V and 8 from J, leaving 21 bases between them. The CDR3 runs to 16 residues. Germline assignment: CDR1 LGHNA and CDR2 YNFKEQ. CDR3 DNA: TGTGCCAGCAGCGTGGGAATCGGGGACCAAGGGGGGGAGCTGTTTTTT. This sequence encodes CASSVGIGDQGGELFF.

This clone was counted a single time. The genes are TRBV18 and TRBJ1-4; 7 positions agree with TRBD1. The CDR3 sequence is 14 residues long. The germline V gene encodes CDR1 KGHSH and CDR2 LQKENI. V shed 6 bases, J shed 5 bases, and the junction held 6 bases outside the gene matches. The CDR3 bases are TGTGCCAGCTCGCTGGGACAGACAAATGAAAAACTGTTTTTT. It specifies CASSLGQTNEKLFF.

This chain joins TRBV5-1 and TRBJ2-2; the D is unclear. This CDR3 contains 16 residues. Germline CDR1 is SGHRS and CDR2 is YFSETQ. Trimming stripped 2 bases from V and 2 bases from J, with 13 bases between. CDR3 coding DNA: TGCGCCAGCAGCTTCGGCACAGATCGCAACACCGGGGAGCTGTTTTTT. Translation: CASSFGTDRNTGELFF.

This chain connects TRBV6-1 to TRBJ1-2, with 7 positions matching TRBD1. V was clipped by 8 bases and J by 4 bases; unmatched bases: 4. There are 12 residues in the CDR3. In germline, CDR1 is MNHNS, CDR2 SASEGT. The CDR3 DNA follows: TGTGCCAGCCAAGGGACAGCCTATGGCTACACCTTC. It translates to CASQGTAYGYTF.

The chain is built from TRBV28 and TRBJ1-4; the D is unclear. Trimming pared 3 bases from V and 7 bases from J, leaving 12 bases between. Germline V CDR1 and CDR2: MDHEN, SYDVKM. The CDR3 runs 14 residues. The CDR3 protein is CASSFIGDLEKLFF. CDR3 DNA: TGTGCCAGCAGTTTTATCGGGGATCTTGAAAAACTGTTTTTT. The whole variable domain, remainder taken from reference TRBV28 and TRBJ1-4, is DVKVTQSSRYLVKRTGEKVFLECVQDMDHENMFWYRQDPGLGLRLIYFSYDVKMKEKGDIPEGYSVSREKKERFSLILESASTNQTSMYLCASSFIGDLEKLFFGSGTQLSVL.

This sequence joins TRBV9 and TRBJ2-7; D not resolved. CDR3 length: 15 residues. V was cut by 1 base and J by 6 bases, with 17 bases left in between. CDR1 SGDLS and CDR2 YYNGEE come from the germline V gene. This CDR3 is CASSVRPGSSAEQYF. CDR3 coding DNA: TGTGCCAGCAGCGTAAGACCGGGTTCGTCGGCCGAGCAGTACTTC.

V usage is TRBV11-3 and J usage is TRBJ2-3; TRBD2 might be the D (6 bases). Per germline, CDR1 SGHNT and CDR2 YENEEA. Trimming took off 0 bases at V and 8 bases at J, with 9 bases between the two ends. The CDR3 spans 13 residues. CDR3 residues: CASSLDQEGTQYF. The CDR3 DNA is TGTGCCAGCAGCTTAGATCAGGAGGGTACGCAGTATTTT. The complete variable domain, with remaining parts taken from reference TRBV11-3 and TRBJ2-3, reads EAGVVQSPRYKIIEKKQPVAFWCNPISGHNTLYWYLQNLGQGPELLIRYENEEAVDDSQLPKDRFSAERLKGVDSTLKIQPAELGDSAVYLCASSLDQEGTQYFGPGTRLTVL.

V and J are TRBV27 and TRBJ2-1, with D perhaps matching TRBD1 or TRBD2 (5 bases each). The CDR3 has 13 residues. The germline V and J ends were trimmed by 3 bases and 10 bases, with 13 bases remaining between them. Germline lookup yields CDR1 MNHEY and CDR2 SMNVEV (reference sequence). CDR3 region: CASSFLARGEQFF. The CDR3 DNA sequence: TGTGCCAGCAGTTTTCTAGCTCGGGGCGAGCAGTTCTTC.

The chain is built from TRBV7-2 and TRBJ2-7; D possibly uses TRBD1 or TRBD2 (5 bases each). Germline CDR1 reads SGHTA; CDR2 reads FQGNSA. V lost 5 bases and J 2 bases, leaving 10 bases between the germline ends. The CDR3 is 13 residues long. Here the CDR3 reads CASSPVGAYEQYF. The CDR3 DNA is TGTGCCAGCAGCCCCGTGGGGGCCTACGAGCAGTACTTC.

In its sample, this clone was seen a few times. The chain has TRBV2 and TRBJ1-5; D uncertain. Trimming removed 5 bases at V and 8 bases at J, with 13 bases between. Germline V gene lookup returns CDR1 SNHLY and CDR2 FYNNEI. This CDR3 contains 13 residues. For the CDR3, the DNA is TGTGCCAGCAGTAAGGAGAACTTGGAGCCCCAGCATTTT. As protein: CASSKENLEPQHF.

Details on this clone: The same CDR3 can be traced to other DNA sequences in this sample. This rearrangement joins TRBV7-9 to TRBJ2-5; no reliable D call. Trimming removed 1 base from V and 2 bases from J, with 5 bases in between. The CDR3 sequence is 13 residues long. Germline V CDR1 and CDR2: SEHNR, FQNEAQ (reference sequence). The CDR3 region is CASSLGPQETQYF. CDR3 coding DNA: TGTGCCAGCAGCTTAGGCCCACAAGAGACCCAGTACTTC.

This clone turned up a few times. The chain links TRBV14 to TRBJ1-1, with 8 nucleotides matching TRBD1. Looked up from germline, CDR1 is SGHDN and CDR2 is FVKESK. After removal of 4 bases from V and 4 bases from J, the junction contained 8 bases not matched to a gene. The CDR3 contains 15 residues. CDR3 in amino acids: CASSLSPTGVTEAFF. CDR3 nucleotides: TGTGCCAGCAGCCTATCTCCGACAGGGGTCACTGAAGCTTTCTTT.

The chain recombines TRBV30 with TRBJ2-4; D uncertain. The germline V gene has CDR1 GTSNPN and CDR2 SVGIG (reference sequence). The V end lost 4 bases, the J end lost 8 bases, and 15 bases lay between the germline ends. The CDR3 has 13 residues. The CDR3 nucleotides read TGTGCCTGGACTGGATTGCCTCGGGACATTCAGTACTTC. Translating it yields CAWTGLPRDIQYF.

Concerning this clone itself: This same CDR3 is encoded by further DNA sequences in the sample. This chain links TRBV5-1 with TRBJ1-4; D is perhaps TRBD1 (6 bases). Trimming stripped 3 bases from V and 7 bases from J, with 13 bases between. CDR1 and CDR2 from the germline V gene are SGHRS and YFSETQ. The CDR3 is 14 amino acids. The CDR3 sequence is CASSSQGAGEKLFF. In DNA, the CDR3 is TGCGCCAGCAGCTCACAGGGCGCCGGTGAAAAACTGTTTTTT. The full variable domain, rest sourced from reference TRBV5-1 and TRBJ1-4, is KAGVTQTPRYLIKTRGQQVTLSCSPISGHRSVSWYQQTPGQGLQFLFEYFSETQRNKGNFPGRFSGRQFSNSRSEMNVSTLELGDSALYLCASSSQGAGEKLFFGSGTQLSVL.

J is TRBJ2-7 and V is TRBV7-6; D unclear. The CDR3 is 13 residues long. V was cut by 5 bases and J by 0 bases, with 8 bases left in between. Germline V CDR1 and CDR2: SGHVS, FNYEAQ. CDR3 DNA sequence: TGTGCCAGCAGCCCGCGTCCCTCCTACGAGCAGTACTTC. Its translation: CASSPRPSYEQYF.

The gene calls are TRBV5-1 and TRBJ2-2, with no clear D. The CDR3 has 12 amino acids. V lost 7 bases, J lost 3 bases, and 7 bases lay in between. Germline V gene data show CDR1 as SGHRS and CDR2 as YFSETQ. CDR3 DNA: TGCGCCAGCGAACGGGACACCGGGGAGCTGTTTTTT. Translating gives CASERDTGELFF.

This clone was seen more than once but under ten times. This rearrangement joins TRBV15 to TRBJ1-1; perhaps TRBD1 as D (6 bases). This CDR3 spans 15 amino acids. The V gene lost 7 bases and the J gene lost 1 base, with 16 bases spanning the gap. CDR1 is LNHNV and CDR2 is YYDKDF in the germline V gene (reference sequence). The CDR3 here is CATNLQGRGNTEAFF. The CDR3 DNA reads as TGTGCCACCAACCTACAGGGTAGGGGGAACACTGAAGCTTTCTTT.

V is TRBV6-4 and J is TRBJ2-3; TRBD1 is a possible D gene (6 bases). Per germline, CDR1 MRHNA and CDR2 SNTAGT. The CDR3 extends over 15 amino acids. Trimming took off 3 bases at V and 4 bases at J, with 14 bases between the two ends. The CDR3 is CASSEGTLGSDTQYF. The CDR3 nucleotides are TGTGCCAGCAGTGAGGGGACATTGGGTTCAGATACGCAGTATTTT.